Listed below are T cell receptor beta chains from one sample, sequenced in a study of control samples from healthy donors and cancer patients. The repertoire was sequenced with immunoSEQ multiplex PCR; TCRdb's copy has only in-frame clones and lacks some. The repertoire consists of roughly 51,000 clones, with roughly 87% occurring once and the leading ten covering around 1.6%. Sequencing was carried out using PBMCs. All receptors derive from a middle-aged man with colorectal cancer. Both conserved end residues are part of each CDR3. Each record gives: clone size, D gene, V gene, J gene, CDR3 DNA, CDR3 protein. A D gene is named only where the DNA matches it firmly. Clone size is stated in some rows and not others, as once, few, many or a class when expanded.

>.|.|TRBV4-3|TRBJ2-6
TGCGCCAGCAGCCAAGGGTTCGGAAGCTCTGGGGCCAACGTCCTGACTTTC
CASSQGFGSSGANVLTF
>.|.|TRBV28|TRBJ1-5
TGTGCCAGCAGAGGCCCTAATCAGCCCCAGCATTTT
CASRGPNQPQHF
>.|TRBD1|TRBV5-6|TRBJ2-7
TGTGCCAGCAGCTCAGGGGGACGGTACGAGCAGTACTTC
CASSSGGRYEQYF
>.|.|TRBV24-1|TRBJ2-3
TGTGCCACCAGTGATTTAGGCACTAGCACAGATACGCAGTATTTT
CATSDLGTSTDTQYF
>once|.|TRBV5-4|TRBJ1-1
TGTGCCAGCAGCGGATCCCCGGGGGACCCTGAAGCTTTCTTT
CASSGSPGDPEAFF
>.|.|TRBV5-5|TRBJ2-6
TGTGCCAGCAGCTTGGTTCCGTTCGTAGCTGGGGCCAACGTCCTGACTTTC
CASSLVPFVAGANVLTF
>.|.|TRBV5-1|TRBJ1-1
TGCGCCAGCAGCCCCAGGACGTCCAACACTGAAGCTTTCTTT
CASSPRTSNTEAFF
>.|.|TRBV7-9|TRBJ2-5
TGTGCCAGCAGCTTATTAGGACAGCAAGAGACCCAGTACTTC
CASSLLGQQETQYF
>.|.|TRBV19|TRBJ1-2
TGTGCCAGTAGTATTAATGGGTATGGCTACACCTTC
CASSINGYGYTF
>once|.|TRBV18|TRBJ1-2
TGTGCCAGCGACCCGGGGAGGGACACAACTAACTATGGCTACACCTTC
CASDPGRDTTNYGYTF
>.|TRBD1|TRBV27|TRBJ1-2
TGTGCCAGCAGTCATTCTAGGACAGGGGTCTATGGCTACACCTTC
CASSHSRTGVYGYTF
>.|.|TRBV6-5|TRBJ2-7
TGTGCCAGCCGGCAGGGAACCCCCTACGAGCAGTACTTC
CASRQGTPYEQYF
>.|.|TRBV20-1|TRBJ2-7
TGCAGTGCTACAAATTCATACGAGCAGTACTTC
CSATNSYEQYF
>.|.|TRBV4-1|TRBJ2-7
TGCGCCAGCAGCCAACTGTACCCCGACGGACACCACTCCTACGAGCAGTACTTC
CASSQLYPDGHHSYEQYF
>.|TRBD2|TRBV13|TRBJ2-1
TGTGCCAGCAGCAAGACTAGCGGCAAGAGCTCCTACAATGAGCAGTTCTTC
CASSKTSGKSSYNEQFF
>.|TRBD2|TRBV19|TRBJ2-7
TGTGCCAGTAGTAGGAGAGGACTAGCGGGAGCCGCCCTTGACTACGAGCAGTACTTC
CASSRRGLAGAALDYEQYF
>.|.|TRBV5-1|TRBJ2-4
TGCGCCAGCAGCCCACCTTCAGCCAAAAACATTCAGTACTTC
CASSPPSAKNIQYF
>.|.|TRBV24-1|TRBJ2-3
TGTGCCACCAGTGATTTGAGGTCTGATACGCAGTATTTT
CATSDLRSDTQYF
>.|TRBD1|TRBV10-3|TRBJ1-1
TGTGCCACTGGGACAGGGGCTCTGGGGACTGAAGCTTTCTTT
CATGTGALGTEAFF
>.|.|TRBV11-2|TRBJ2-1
TGTGCCAGCAGCTTGGACGACGGGGGAAATGAGCAGTTCTTC
CASSLDDGGNEQFF
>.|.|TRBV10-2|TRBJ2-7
TGCGCCAGCAGTGAAACGGGGATTTCCTACGAGCAGTACTTC
CASSETGISYEQYF
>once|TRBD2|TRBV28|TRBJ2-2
TGTGCCAGCAGTTTAGCCGGGACTACGTCCGGGGAGCTGTTTTTT
CASSLAGTTSGELFF
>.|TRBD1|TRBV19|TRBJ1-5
TGTGCCAGTAGGGGACAGGGCAATCAGCCCCAGCATTTT
CASRGQGNQPQHF
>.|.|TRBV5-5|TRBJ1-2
TGTGCCAGCAGCCTGGGAGGGGGGGCCCCTCCCTATGGCTACACCTTC
CASSLGGGAPPYGYTF
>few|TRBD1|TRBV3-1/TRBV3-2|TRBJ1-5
TGTGCCAGCAGCCAAGAAGGACAGGGGATTAGCAATCAGCCCCAGCATTTT
CASSQEGQGISNQPQHF
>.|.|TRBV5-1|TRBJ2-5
TGCGCCAGCAGCCGGGCGCAGTTACAAGAGACCCAGTACTTC
CASSRAQLQETQYF
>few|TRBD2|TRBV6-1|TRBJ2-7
TGTGCCAGCAGTGAAGAGGCTAGCGGGAGCTACGAGCAGTACTTC
CASSEEASGSYEQYF
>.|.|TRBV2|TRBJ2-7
TGTGCCGCGGGGCGGGATTATAACGAGCAGTACTTC
CAAGRDYNEQYF
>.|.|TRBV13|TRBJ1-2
TGTGCCAGCACGCGGTGGGGTAGCTATGGCTACACCTTC
CASTRWGSYGYTF
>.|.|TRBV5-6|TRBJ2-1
TGTGCCAGCAGCTCCTGGAGTAACAATGAGCAGTTCTTC
CASSSWSNNEQFF
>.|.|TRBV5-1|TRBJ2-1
TGCGCCAGCAAGGCTAGCGAGCCCTACAATGAGCAGTTCTTC
CASKASEPYNEQFF
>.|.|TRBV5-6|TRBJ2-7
TGTGCCAGCAGCTTCCCGACTGGCTCCTACGAGCAGTACTTC
CASSFPTGSYEQYF
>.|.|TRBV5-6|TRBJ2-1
TGTGCCAGCAGCTCCAAAACCGGGACCGACGGGTTGGATGAGCAGTTCTTC
CASSSKTGTDGLDEQFF
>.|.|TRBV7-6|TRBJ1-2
TGTGCCAGCAGCCCCTCGTATGGCTACACCTTC
CASSPSYGYTF
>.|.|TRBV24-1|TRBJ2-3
TGTGCCACCAGTGAACGGGGTAGCACAGATACGCAGTATTTT
CATSERGSTDTQYF
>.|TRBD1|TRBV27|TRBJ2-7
TGTGCCAGCAGTCCGTTGGGGACAGGATATTCCTACGAGCAGTACTTC
CASSPLGTGYSYEQYF
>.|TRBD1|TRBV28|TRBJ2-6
TGTGCCAGCGGTACAGGGGCCTTCTCTGGGGCCAACGTCCTGACTTTC
CASGTGAFSGANVLTF
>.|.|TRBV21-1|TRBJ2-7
TGTGCCAGCAGCAAAGGAGAAGGGGGCAATTCCTTGCCCTACGAGCAGTACTTC
CASSKGEGGNSLPYEQYF
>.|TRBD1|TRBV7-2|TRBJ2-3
TGTGCCAGCAGCTGGGCCGGACAGGGGGGAGATACGCAGTATTTT
CASSWAGQGGDTQYF
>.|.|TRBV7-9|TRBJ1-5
TGTGCCAGCAGCTTAGCGGTACCTCACGGCCACGCGCCCCAGCATTTT
CASSLAVPHGHAPQHF
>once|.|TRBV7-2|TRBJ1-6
TGTGCCAGCAGCTTAGAGTGGAGCTCCTATAATTCACCCCTCCACTTT
CASSLEWSSYNSPLHF
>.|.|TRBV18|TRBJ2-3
TGTGCCAGCTCACCAATAGTGAGTGATACGCAGTATTTT
CASSPIVSDTQYF
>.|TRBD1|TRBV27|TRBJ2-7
TGTGCCAGCAGTTTATACGCCGGGACAGGGTGGTCCTACGAGCAGTACTTC
CASSLYAGTGWSYEQYF
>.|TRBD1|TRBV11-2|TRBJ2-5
TGTGCCAGCAGCCAAGGGAGACAGGGGAGAGGAGAGACCCAGTACTTC
CASSQGRQGRGETQYF
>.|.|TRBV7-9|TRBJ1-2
TGTGCCAGCTCAGCTTATGGGGAATCTGGCTACACCTTC
CASSAYGESGYTF
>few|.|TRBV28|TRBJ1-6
TGTGCCAGCAGCCCCCCGAGCTATGGTAGTTCACCCCTCCACTTT
CASSPPSYGSSPLHF
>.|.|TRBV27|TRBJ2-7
TGTGCCAGCAGTTTAAAGGGCTTCTCCTACGAGCAGTACTTC
CASSLKGFSYEQYF
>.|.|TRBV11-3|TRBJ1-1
TGTGCCAGCAGCTTACACAGGGCGAACACTGAAGCTTTCTTT
CASSLHRANTEAFF
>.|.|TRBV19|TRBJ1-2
TGTGCCAGTAGTACTCCCTATGGCTACACCTTC
CASSTPYGYTF
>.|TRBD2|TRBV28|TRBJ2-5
TGTGCCAGCAGTTCCTGGACTAGCGGGCCTATCCAAGAGACCCAGTACTTC
CASSSWTSGPIQETQYF
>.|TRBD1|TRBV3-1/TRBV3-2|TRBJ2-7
TGTGCCAGCAGCCAGACAGGGAACGAGCAGTACTTC
CASSQTGNEQYF
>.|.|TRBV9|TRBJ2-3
TGTGCCAGCAGCGTAAGGGTTGGGGCAGATACGCAGTATTTT
CASSVRVGADTQYF